These 22 T cell receptor beta chains share one sample of origin, sequenced in a study of PD-L1 blockade in urothelial cancer. Using immunoSEQ multiplex PCR, the repertoire was profiled, and TCRdb retains in-frame clones only, with some absent. The sample has some 45,000 clones, nearly 90% seen once; the top ten hold more than 20%. Time point: pretreatment peripheral blood. This specimen consisted of PBMCs, obtained around atezolizumab (anti-PD-L1) treatment. These TCRs come from a donor at least 40 years old with urothelial cancer.

V usage is TRBV28 and J usage is TRBJ2-7; the D gene is possibly TRBD1 (6 bases). This CDR3 region has 13 residues. Trimming removed 6 bases from V and 0 bases from J, with 9 bases in between. Germline CDR1 reads MDHEN; CDR2 reads SYDVKM. The CDR3 sequence is CASSTGISYEQYF. The CDR3 bases are TGTGCCAGCAGCACAGGGATCTCCTACGAGCAGTACTTC.

The V call is TRBV7-8, the J call TRBJ1-3; D is ambiguous. This CDR3 has 13 residues. Germline lookup yields CDR1 SGHVS and CDR2 FQNEAQ. The germline V and J ends were trimmed by 2 bases and 4 bases, with 6 bases remaining between them. CDR3 in DNA: TGTGCCAGCAGCTTACCCCCGGGAAACACCATATATTTT. It codes for CASSLPPGNTIYF.

The rearrangement joins TRBV6-1 to TRBJ2-5, with TRBD1 identical over 8 bases. The CDR3 runs to 15 residues. The V gene end was trimmed by 6 bases and the J gene end by 5 bases; junction bases not matched to a gene: 11. Per germline, CDR1 MNHNS and CDR2 SASEGT. Written as DNA, the CDR3 is TGTGCCAGCAGCGGCCAGGGGGCCCTGAGGGAGACCCAGTACTTC. It translates to CASSGQGALRETQYF.

The chain carries TRBV11-2 and TRBJ2-5; 10 bases match TRBD2. V lost 6 bases and J lost 5; bases outside the gene matches: 12. The CDR3 has 16 residues. CDR1 is SGHAT and CDR2 is FQNNGV in the germline V gene. This CDR3 is CASSWPTSGWSETQYF. The CDR3 coding sequence is TGTGCCAGCAGTTGGCCGACTAGCGGGTGGTCGGAGACCCAGTACTTC.

This rearrangement joins TRBV15 to TRBJ2-5; the match to TRBD2 covers 10 bases. J gave up 5 bases and V 0 bases, and 3 bases lay outside the gene matches. The CDR3 length is 15 residues. Germline V gene lookup returns CDR1 LNHNV and CDR2 YYDKDF (reference sequence). CDR3 sequence reads: CATSRELAGPETQYF. CDR3 sequence (DNA): TGTGCCACCAGCAGAGAACTAGCGGGACCCGAGACCCAGTACTTC.

The chain joins TRBV7-9 to TRBJ1-1; TRBD1 is a possible D gene (5 bases). The CDR3 is 13 residues long. The V gene's germline CDR1 is SEHNR and CDR2 FQNEAQ (reference sequence). The germline V and J ends were trimmed by 2 bases and 10 bases, with 14 bases remaining between them. The CDR3 here is CASSLRGSRSAFF. Here the CDR3 DNA reads TGTGCCAGCAGCTTACGGGGGAGTAGGTCAGCTTTCTTT.

The chain employs TRBV4-1 and TRBJ1-2; a weak D match, TRBD1 (6 bases). Germline values: CDR1 MGHRA, CDR2 YSYEKL. V lost 0 bases, J lost 5 bases, and 13 bases lay in between. The CDR3 runs to 15 residues. The CDR3 loop reads CASSQEKDRGYGYTF. CDR3 in DNA: TGCGCCAGCAGCCAAGAAAAGGACAGAGGGTATGGCTACACCTTC.

The CDR3 sequence is CASSRPGQGIPKNIQYF. CDR3 DNA: TGCGCCAGCAGCCGCCCGGGACAGGGAATCCCCAAAAACATTCAGTACTTC. The genes are TRBV4-1 and TRBJ2-4; 9 bases fit TRBD1. J was trimmed by 2 bases and V by 4 bases; bases with no gene match: 9. Germline CDR1 reads MGHRA; CDR2 reads YSYEKL. CDR3 length: 17 amino acids.

The genes are TRBV5-1 and TRBJ2-3, with TRBD1 identical over 7 bases. CDR3 length: 18 amino acids. The J segment lost 1 base and the V segment lost 0 bases, leaving 11 bases of the junction unmatched. CDR1 SGHRS and CDR2 YFSETQ come from the germline V gene. CDR3 sequence reads: CASSLAPTGERGTDTQYF. The DNA of the CDR3 is TGCGCCAGCAGCTTGGCTCCCACAGGGGAGAGGGGCACAGATACGCAGTATTTT.

This clone was recorded many times. The chain couples TRBV9 to TRBJ2-5, with a weak D call TRBD1 (5 bases). The CDR3 is made up of 12 amino acids. The germline V gene has CDR1 SGDLS and CDR2 YYNGEE. The germline V and J ends were trimmed by 0 bases and 5 bases, with 5 bases remaining between them. DNA of the CDR3: TGTGCCAGCAGCGTAGAGGGGGAGACCCAGTACTTC. Its protein is CASSVEGETQYF.

As DNA, the CDR3 is TGTGCCAGCGGGCGACAGGCCGATCAGCCCCAGCATTTT. This encodes CASGRQADQPQHF. The V and J genes are TRBV27 and TRBJ1-5, with D perhaps TRBD1 (6 bases). The CDR3 length is 13 residues. V lost 8 bases, J lost 5 bases, and 13 bases lay in between. CDR1 is MNHEY and CDR2 is SMNVEV in the germline V gene (reference sequence).

V and J are TRBV28 and TRBJ2-7, with D perhaps matching TRBD2 (6 bases). Germline CDR1 MDHEN, CDR2 SYDVKM. V was pared by 3 bases and J by 1 base, with 13 bases between. The CDR3 sequence is 15 residues long. The CDR3 loop reads CASSFGGPKSYEQYF. The CDR3 DNA reads as TGTGCCAGCAGTTTCGGGGGACCCAAGTCCTACGAGCAGTACTTC.

The chain uses TRBV7-3 and TRBJ2-1, with TRBD2 as a possible D gene (5 bases). CDR3 length: 13 residues. The germline V gene encodes CDR1 SGHTA and CDR2 FQGTGA. V shed 5 bases and J shed 9 bases, with 14 bases lying between them. The CDR3 DNA follows: TGTGCCAGCAGCCCCCTAGCCTTCGGTGAGCAGTTCTTC. As protein: CASSPLAFGEQFF.

The V call is TRBV29-1, the J call TRBJ2-1; D is unresolved. CDR3 size: 17 residues. Per the germline V gene, CDR1 is SQVTM and CDR2 is ANQGSEA. The V end lost 6 bases, the J end lost 8 bases, and 29 bases lay between the germline ends. The CDR3 DNA is TGCAGCGTCAGGTCGCCCTCAAGTTCCGGATCTCAAGATGAGCAGTTCTTC. It translates to CSVRSPSSSGSQDEQFF.

The rearrangement joins TRBV2 to TRBJ2-1; D possibly corresponds to TRBD1 (6 bases). Germline-derived CDR1 and CDR2 are SNHLY and FYNNEI. Trimming took off 6 bases at V and 8 bases at J, with 20 bases between the two ends. The CDR3 is made up of 15 amino acids. Written as DNA, the CDR3 is TGTGCCAGCAGCCCCAGGGGATTGAGTCTCGATGAGCAGTTCTTC. It is translated as CASSPRGLSLDEQFF.

This clone showed up just a few times. The chain combines TRBV9 with TRBJ2-7, with D tentatively TRBD2 (6 bases). There are 15 residues in the CDR3. Germline CDR1 reads SGDLS; CDR2 reads YYNGEE. The ends were cut back, 0 bases at V and 7 bases at J, with 17 bases in the middle. The CDR3 nucleotides read TGTGCCAGCAGCGTAGACGGGAGTCCGACCCAGGAGCAGTACTTC. It yields the protein CASSVDGSPTQEQYF.

This clone was observed a few times. V is TRBV4-1 and J is TRBJ2-1, with D tentatively TRBD2 (6 bases). Trimming pared 0 bases from V and 0 bases from J, leaving 6 bases between. From germline, CDR1 is MGHRA and CDR2 YSYEKL. The CDR3 sequence is 15 residues long. Written as DNA, the CDR3 is TGCGCCAGCAGCCAAGACGGGAGCTCCTACAATGAGCAGTTCTTC. Translating it yields CASSQDGSSYNEQFF.

V gene TRBV30 combines with J gene TRBJ1-2, with TRBD1 matching 7 bases. Germline trimming cut 3 bases from V and 7 bases from J; bases unmatched to any gene: 11. The CDR3 extends over 14 amino acids. Per germline, CDR1 GTSNPN and CDR2 SVGIG (reference sequence). This CDR3 reads CAWRLGRGLGGYTF. CDR3 bases: TGTGCCTGGAGGTTGGGCAGGGGGTTAGGTGGCTACACCTTC.

V is TRBV30 and J is TRBJ1-5; 9 bases line up with TRBD1. Trimming took 3 bases from V and 9 from J; bases not matched to a gene: 6. The germline V gene encodes CDR1 GTSNPN and CDR2 SVGIG (reference sequence). The CDR3 loop spans 13 amino acids. In DNA form, the CDR3 reads TGTGCCTGGAGCGACAGGGGGTTGGGGCCCCAGCATTTT. This codes for CAWSDRGLGPQHF.

This chain joins TRBV2 and TRBJ1-1; D is unclear. V was trimmed by 2 bases and J by 6 bases, leaving 4 bases between them. Looked up from germline, CDR1 is SNHLY and CDR2 is FYNNEI. This CDR3 has 11 amino acids. Here the CDR3 reads CASSEPAEAFF. The CDR3 DNA is TGTGCCAGCAGTGAACCCGCTGAAGCTTTCTTT.

This clone has just one count. DNA for the CDR3: TGTGCCAGCTCACCTCTTAGCGGACAGGGGGAAAAACTGTTTTTT. Translation: CASSPLSGQGEKLFF. This chain uses TRBV18 with TRBJ1-4; 9 bases are shared with TRBD1. The CDR3 has 15 residues. In germline, CDR1 is KGHSH, CDR2 LQKENI. Unmatched junction bases numbered 7, after V lost 3 bases and J lost 8 bases.

This clone appeared once. The rearrangement uses TRBV19 and TRBJ2-3, with D tentatively TRBD1 (5 bases). There are 12 residues in the CDR3. Germline lookup yields CDR1 LNHDA and CDR2 SQIVND (reference sequence). V was trimmed by 10 bases and J by 0 bases, leaving 8 bases between them. CDR3 region: CATRQSTDTQYF. Here the CDR3 DNA reads TGTGCCACGAGACAGAGCACAGATACGCAGTATTTT.